These 8 T cell receptor beta chains came from one sample sequenced in a study of brain T cells in children with intractable seizures. Sequencing used immunoSEQ multiplex PCR; TCRdb keeps in-frame clones, though not all of them. The table shows 50,000 to 75,000 clones, with about 96% occurring only once. The sample in question was peripheral blood, obtained at surgery. The source of these receptors is a boy in the first two years of life with focal cortical dysplasia and intractable seizures.

With respect to this clone: An end of the junction differs from the germline gene, which may be a read error. The chain has TRBV11-2 and TRBJ2-3; 7 nucleotides line up with TRBD2. The CDR3 spans 11 residues. CDR1 and CDR2 from the germline V gene are SGHAT and FQNNGV. The DNA of the CDR3 is TGTGCCAGCAGCTTTGGAGGGAGGGCCTCTTTT. Translation gives CASSFGGRASF.

CDR3 sequence reads: CSVDTPTGGGGYTF. CDR3 nucleotide sequence: TGCAGCGTTGACACTCCGACAGGGGGCGGTGGCTACACCTTC. The V gene is TRBV29-1, the J gene TRBJ1-2, with 10 bases lining up with TRBD1. Germline CDR1 is SQVTM and CDR2 is ANQGSEA. V was clipped by 3 bases and J by 7 bases; unmatched bases: 8. The CDR3 runs to 14 residues.

V usage is TRBV7-9 and J usage is TRBJ2-2; the match to TRBD2 covers 7 bases. Germline-derived CDR1 and CDR2 are SEHNR and FQNEAQ (reference sequence). The CDR3 is 15 residues long. Trimming removed 6 bases from V and 0 bases from J; junction bases left unmatched: 4. As DNA, the CDR3 is TGTGCCAGCAGTAAAGGACTAGCGAACACCGGGGAGCTGTTTTTT. It is translated as CASSKGLANTGELFF.

The V and J genes are TRBV19 and TRBJ1-5, with D possibly TRBD1 on 6 matching bases. Trimming removed 7 bases from V and 12 bases from J, with 13 bases in between. The CDR3 consists of 11 residues. Germline lookup yields CDR1 LNHDA and CDR2 SQIVND (reference sequence). CDR3 amino acids: CASTNREIQHF. Written as DNA, the CDR3 is TGTGCCAGTACCAACAGGGAAATCCAGCATTTT.

This clone was counted between two and nine times. The rearrangement uses TRBV19 and TRBJ1-3; tentatively, D is TRBD1 (5 bases). The CDR3 is made up of 13 amino acids. V was shortened by 5 bases and J by 2 bases, with 7 bases between the two germline ends. Germline V gene data show CDR1 as LNHDA and CDR2 as SQIVND (reference sequence). The CDR3 coding sequence is TGTGCCAGTAGTGGGGCAGCTGGAAACACCATATATTTT. Translation gives CASSGAAGNTIYF.

The chain couples TRBV5-1 to TRBJ1-5; maybe TRBD1 (6 bases). Germline assignment: CDR1 SGHRS and CDR2 YFSETQ. The CDR3 covers 24 residues. V gave up 4 bases and J gave up 0 bases, with 38 bases separating them. CDR3 in DNA: TGCGCCAGCAGCCCACCCAGGGACGTTTGTGGCCTCTTGGACAGATCATATAGCAATCAGCCCCAGCATTTT. Protein: CASSPPRDVCGLLDRSYSNQPQHF. The full variable domain, with the rest looked up from reference TRBV5-1 and TRBJ1-5, is KAGVTQTPRYLIKTRGQQVTLSCSPISGHRSVSWYQQTPGQGLQFLFEYFSETQRNKGNFPGRFSGRQFSNSRSEMNVSTLELGDSALYLCASSPPRDVCGLLDRSYSNQPQHFGDGTRLSIL.

The V and J genes are TRBV4-1 and TRBJ2-7, with TRBD2 matching over 12 bases. CDR3 length: 15 residues. V lost 6 bases to trimming and J lost 2 bases; unmatched junction nucleotides: 5. The germline gives CDR1 MGHRA, CDR2 YSYEKL. CDR3 in DNA: TGCGCCAGCAGGCGTGGGACTAGCGGGCCCTACGAGCAGTACTTC. Amino acids: CASRRGTSGPYEQYF.

This clone was observed once. This chain uses TRBV6-5 with TRBJ2-7, with TRBD1 matching over 7 bases. The CDR3 has 14 amino acids. Germline V lookup: CDR1 MNHEY, CDR2 SVGAGI. Germline trimming cut 6 bases from V and 6 bases from J; bases unmatched to any gene: 11. CDR3: CASSTGVPIIEQYF. The CDR3 nucleotides are TGTGCCAGCAGCACAGGGGTCCCAATAATCGAGCAGTACTTC.